This is a list of T cell receptor beta chains from one sample in a study of shared clonotypes between healthy human individuals. Assay used: immunoSEQ multiplex PCR; TCRdb lists only in-frame clones, some missing. The sample holds a few million clones; approximately 93% are singletons and the top ten take about 0.37%. What was sequenced was naive CD4+ T cells from PBMCs. These receptors originate from a man aged 18 to 29 in good health. Some clones in this sample may be carry-over from other donors' samples. Each CDR3 is given with its conserved first and last residue. A D gene is named only where the DNA matches it firmly. Clone sizes are given selectively: once, few, many, or a class where the clone is expanded.

d_gene,abundance,j_gene,v_gene,CDR3nt,CDR3aa
-,-,TRBJ1-2,TRBV7-2,TGTGCCACCCTCGAGGGAGGCTATGGCTACACCTTC,CATLEGGYGYTF
-,-,TRBJ2-5,TRBV20-1,TGCAGCGGGGGAGGAGGGGAGACCCAGTACTTC,CSGGGGETQYF
-,-,TRBJ1-4,TRBV5-1,TGCGCCAGCAGCTGGACAGACAGCTCGCAGGAAAAACTGTTTTTT,CASSWTDSSQEKLFF
-,-,TRBJ2-5,TRBV28,TGTGCCAGCAGTTTATTAGGAGGTTCTGGGAGAGAGACCCAGTACTTC,CASSLLGGSGRETQYF
TRBD1,-,TRBJ2-2,TRBV28,TGTGCCAGCAGTTTACAGACAGGGGCCCCCGGGGAGCTGTTTTTT,CASSLQTGAPGELFF
TRBD2,-,TRBJ2-1,TRBV9,TGTGCCAGCAGCGCCGAATCCGGGACTAGGAGTGGGAATGAGCAGTTCTTC,CASSAESGTRSGNEQFF
TRBD1,-,TRBJ2-2,TRBV2,TGTGCCAGCAGGACAGGGGTCGCCACCGGGGAGCTGTTTTTT,CASRTGVATGELFF
-,-,TRBJ1-1,TRBV6-6,TGTGCCAGCAGTTACATCAATTCACGGGGATCTGAAGCTTTCTTT,CASSYINSRGSEAFF
-,-,TRBJ2-1,TRBV11-1,TGTGCCAGCAGCTTAGTGACGGGCAGTCAATTGGGTTCCTACAATGAGCAGTTCTTC,CASSLVTGSQLGSYNEQFF
TRBD1,-,TRBJ1-1,TRBV5-1,TGCGCCACCGGACAGGGGCTGAACACTGAAGCTTTCTTT,CATGQGLNTEAFF
-,-,TRBJ1-4,TRBV6-1,TGTGCCAGCAGCCTTAACCCCGGGCAGGGGAAAAAACTGTTTTTT,CASSLNPGQGKKLFF
-,-,TRBJ2-2,TRBV4-2,TGTGCCAGCAGCCAAGCCCCTAGTAACACCGGGGAGCTGTTTTTT,CASSQAPSNTGELFF
-,-,TRBJ2-7,TRBV5-1,TGCGCCAGCAGCTTGGAGGCCAACTCCTACGAGCAGTACTTC,CASSLEANSYEQYF
TRBD1,-,TRBJ2-7,TRBV7-2,TGTGCCAGCAGTCAATTAGGACAGGGAACCTACGAGCAGTACTTC,CASSQLGQGTYEQYF
-,-,TRBJ1-4,TRBV18,TGTGCCAGCGGGACTAGCGGACAGAGCGAGGGAAGTAATGAAAAACTGTTTTTT,CASGTSGQSEGSNEKLFF
-,-,TRBJ2-5,TRBV9,TGTGCCAGCACCCCGATGGGGGGAATCCAAGAGACCCAGTACTTC,CASTPMGGIQETQYF
-,-,TRBJ1-2,TRBV10-3,TGTGCCATCAGTGAGGGTACCGGGACACAGTACTATGGCTACACCTTC,CAISEGTGTQYYGYTF
-,-,TRBJ2-1,TRBV7-9,TGTGCCAGCAGCTCAGGACAGCGGGGTGAGCAGTTCTTC,CASSSGQRGEQFF
TRBD2,-,TRBJ2-1,TRBV10-3,TGTGCCATCACGGGAGGGCCCCCCTGGGATGAGCAGTTCTTC,CAITGGPPWDEQFF
TRBD1,-,TRBJ1-1,TRBV7-3,TGTGCCAGCAGCATGGGACAGGGGGAAGCTTTCTTT,CASSMGQGEAFF
-,-,TRBJ2-7,TRBV15,TGTGCCACCAGCGAACCGGGACAAGTGGACTGGGAGCAGTACTTC,CATSEPGQVDWEQYF
-,-,TRBJ2-1,TRBV28,TGTGCCAGCAGTACCTCGGGACGGACCAACAATGAGCAGTTCTTC,CASSTSGRTNNEQFF
TRBD1,-,TRBJ2-1,TRBV6-5,TGTGCCAGCAGTTCCGGGACAGGAGAAAAGTTCTTC,CASSSGTGEKFF
TRBD1,-,TRBJ1-1,TRBV7-8,TGTGCCAGCAGCCACCCCCCAGGGGGCACTGAAGCTTTCTTT,CASSHPPGGTEAFF
-,once,TRBJ1-1,TRBV29-1,TGCAGCGTTCTAGGGGTGGGCGGCCATTTGAACACTGAAGCTTTCTTT,CSVLGVGGHLNTEAFF
-,-,TRBJ2-1,TRBV19,TGTGCCAGTAAGACAAACGGACAGCCTTACAATGAGCAGTTCTTC,CASKTNGQPYNEQFF
-,-,TRBJ1-3,TRBV7-9,TGTGCCAGCAGCTCAATGAGCTCTGGAAACACCATATATTTT,CASSSMSSGNTIYF
TRBD2,-,TRBJ2-7,TRBV5-1,TGCGCCAGCAGCTTGGATGGGGTGTCTAGCGGTCGCTTC,CASSLDGVSSGRF
-,-,TRBJ2-7,TRBV10-1,TGCGCCAGTCAGGACCCAACCCTCCCGGTTGTTCGCGAGCAGTACTTC,CASQDPTLPVVREQYF
TRBD2,-,TRBJ2-2,TRBV7-2,TGTGCCAGCAGCTTATTCGGGACTAGCGGGACCACCGGGGAGCTGTTTTTT,CASSLFGTSGTTGELFF
-,-,TRBJ2-5,TRBV18,TGTGCCAGCTCACCACTATGGGGTCCGTGGGAGACCCAGTACTTC,CASSPLWGPWETQYF